The clone carrying this T cell receptor (beta chain) was found a few times. Its antigen is unknown. Germline CDR1 reads MNHNS; CDR2 reads SASEGT. The CDR3 consists of 14 residues. V dropped 5 bases and J dropped 4 bases, with 14 bases sitting between them. The repertoire was sequenced with immunoSEQ multiplex PCR; TCRdb's copy has only in-frame clones and lacks some. This sample has some 660,000 clones, with roughly 72% found just once. These data are taken from a study of shared clonotypes between healthy human individuals. Study conclusions and caveats: Clonotype sharing across several donors was observed for around 4.8% of naive CD4 clonotypes. Only blood underwent sampling, and tissue repertoires likely differ.

The chain combines TRBV6-1 with TRBJ1-1; D possibly corresponds to TRBD1 (5 bases). The sequencing input was memory CD4+ T cells sorted from blood. Indicated subset: CD45RA-negative fraction. This TCR derives from a woman aged 25 to 45 in good health. The CDR3 here is CASSFSGVGTEAFF. The CDR3 coding sequence is TGTGCCAGCAGTTTTTCGGGGGTTGGCACTGAAGCTTTCTTT.